A selection of T cell receptor beta chains follows, all from one sample in a study of blood T cell repertoires in COVID-19. Libraries were prepared by immunoSEQ multiplex PCR; TCRdb keeps only in-frame clonotypes and omits some of them. This sample has about 70,000 clones, with about 82% found just once. Sequencing was done on a sample of peripheral blood. These TCRs come from a woman of 80 years or more with active or convalescent COVID-19. The CDR3 runs from the conserved cysteine through the conserved F or W. A D gene is named only where the DNA matches it firmly. Where a row states a size, it is once, few, many or the class of an expanded clone; other rows omit it.

TRBV28	TRBJ1-2	TRBD1	.	CASRGWTGWNYGYTF	TGTGCCAGCAGAGGATGGACAGGGTGGAACTATGGCTACACCTTC
TRBV30	TRBJ2-3	TRBD2	.	CAWSVWAGGDTQYF	TGTGCCTGGAGTGTATGGGCGGGAGGAGATACGCAGTATTTT
TRBV5-1	TRBJ2-3	TRBD2	.	CASSLVTSNTDTQYF	TGCGCCAGCAGCTTGGTGACTAGCAACACAGATACGCAGTATTTT
TRBV28	TRBJ2-5	TRBD1	.	CASGGHGTGSETQYF	TGTGCCAGCGGCGGACATGGGACAGGGAGTGAGACCCAGTACTTC
TRBV28	TRBJ1-5	.	few	CASSLWTRGRNQPQHF	TGTGCCAGCAGTTTATGGACGCGGGGGAGAAATCAGCCCCAGCATTTT
TRBV5-4	TRBJ2-7	.	.	CASSFQGGGDEQYF	TGTGCCAGCAGCTTTCAGGGAGGAGGGGACGAGCAGTACTTC
TRBV10-1	TRBJ1-4	.	.	CASSADRATNEKLFF	TGCGCCAGCAGTGCCGACAGAGCAACTAATGAAAAACTGTTTTTT
TRBV7-9	TRBJ1-1	TRBD1	many	CASSPQGSGVATEAFF	TGTGCCAGCAGCCCACAGGGGTCGGGCGTCGCCACTGAAGCTTTCTTT
TRBV5-8	TRBJ2-1	.	.	CASSHRSRTNNEQFF	TGTGCCAGTTCGCACAGGTCCAGAACGAACAATGAGCAGTTCTTC
TRBV29-1	TRBJ1-1	.	.	CSVARAGTEAFF	TGCAGCGTTGCCCGCGCGGGCACTGAAGCTTTCTTT
TRBV12-3/TRBV12-4	TRBJ1-1	.	.	CASRGWSGTEAFF	TGTGCCAGTCGAGGGTGGAGTGGCACTGAAGCTTTCTTT
TRBV9	TRBJ1-2	.	.	CASSVDTGAPNYGYTF	TGTGCCAGCAGCGTAGATACAGGCGCGCCTAACTATGGCTACACCTTC
TRBV5-4	TRBJ2-1	TRBD1	.	CASSSRDRAQDEQFF	TGTGCCAGCAGCAGCCGAGACAGGGCACAGGATGAGCAGTTCTTC
TRBV7-6	TRBJ2-2	.	.	CASSPQGLSRNTGELFF	TGTGCCAGCAGCCCACAGGGCCTCTCGAGAAACACCGGGGAGCTGTTTTTT
TRBV6-5	TRBJ1-1	.	.	CASTVGEPTAFF	TGTGCCAGCACCGTCGGGGAGCCTACGGCTTTCTTT
TRBV19	TRBJ2-7	TRBD2	few	CASNQRDPQYF	TGTGCCAGTAACCAGCGGGACCCACAGTACTTC
TRBV4-2	TRBJ1-2	.	.	CASSQDFQGFGYTF	TGTGCCAGCAGCCAAGATTTTCAGGGGTTCGGATACACCTTC
TRBV10-3	TRBJ1-6	.	.	CAIRPPGDSPLHF	TGTGCCATCAGGCCCCCGGGGGATTCACCCCTCCACTTT
TRBV4-1	TRBJ1-1	TRBD1	few	CASSQGTGLGAFF	TGCGCCAGCAGCCAAGGGACAGGGTTAGGAGCTTTCTTT
TRBV5-1	TRBJ2-1	TRBD2	.	CASSPGLAGVSAYNEQFF	TGCGCCAGCAGCCCTGGACTAGCGGGAGTTTCTGCCTACAATGAGCAGTTCTTC
TRBV28	TRBJ2-7	TRBD1	.	CASSTKDRGRGGRGEQYF	TGTGCCAGCAGTACCAAAGACAGGGGGCGCGGGGGGCGGGGCGAGCAGTACTTC
TRBV7-2	TRBJ1-1	.	.	CASSSPRQARPEAFF	TGTGCCAGCAGCTCCCCGAGACAGGCCCGCCCTGAAGCTTTCTTT
TRBV11-2	TRBJ2-2	TRBD2	.	CASSLRDSFAGRVFF	TGTGCCAGCAGCCTCCGGGACTCGTTTGCGGGGAGGGTGTTTTTT
TRBV3-1/TRBV3-2	TRBJ2-5	TRBD2	.	CASSQMRGETQYF	TGTGCCAGCAGCCAAATGCGGGGGGAGACCCAGTACTTC
TRBV7-9	TRBJ2-7	.	.	CASSKDSEQYF	TGTGCCAGCAGCAAGGACAGCGAGCAGTACTTC
TRBV28	TRBJ1-5	.	.	CASSSSRAANQPQHF	TGTGCCAGCAGTTCATCCAGGGCGGCAAATCAGCCCCAGCATTTT
TRBV9	TRBJ2-3	.	once	CASSVAGAADTQYF	TGTGCCAGCAGCGTAGCGGGAGCTGCTGATACGCAGTATTTT
TRBV7-9	TRBJ1-3	.	medium-sized	CASGENVGNTIYF	TGTGCCAGCGGAGAAAACGTAGGAAACACCATATATTTT